Presented here are 5 T cell receptor beta chains from one specimen sequenced in a study of shared clonotypes between healthy human individuals. The repertoire was sequenced with immunoSEQ multiplex PCR; TCRdb's copy has only in-frame clones and lacks some. Among 2 million to 2.5 million clones listed, 93% were seen once. The sequenced sample consisted of naive CD4+ T cells from PBMCs. Subset meaning: CD45RA+ positively selected. All receptors derive from a man aged 18 to 35 in good health. Some clones in this sample may be carry-over from other donors' samples.

The chain has TRBV19 and TRBJ1-1; possible D gene TRBD1, 5 bases. The CDR3 is 16 residues long. From germline, CDR1 is LNHDA and CDR2 SQIVND (reference sequence). Trimming removed 7 bases from V and 1 base from J, with 19 bases in between. CDR3 residues: CASKRLGGGANTEAFF. DNA of the CDR3: TGTGCCAGTAAGCGCCTTGGGGGTGGGGCGAACACTGAAGCTTTCTTT.

This chain joins TRBV2 and TRBJ2-7; 8 bases fit TRBD2. The CDR3 has 15 residues. The trim removed 3 bases at V and 3 bases at J, leaving 7 bases unmatched. Germline V gene sequence: CDR1 SNHLY, CDR2 FYNNEI. This CDR3 reads CASSDGSGGFYEQYF. DNA for the CDR3: TGTGCCAGCAGTGATGGGAGCGGGGGTTTCTACGAGCAGTACTTC.

The CDR3 sequence: CASSLIRDRTGELFF. The CDR3 coding sequence is TGTGCCAGCAGCTTGATCCGGGATCGGACCGGGGAGCTGTTTTTT. The chain combines TRBV7-2 with TRBJ2-2; TRBD2 might be the D (5 bases). Trimming removed 3 bases at V and 5 bases at J, with 13 bases between. Looked up from germline, CDR1 is SGHTA and CDR2 is FQGNSA. The CDR3 extends over 15 amino acids.

The V gene is TRBV11-2, the J gene TRBJ2-7, with D tentatively TRBD2 (5 bases). Per the germline V gene, CDR1 is SGHAT and CDR2 is FQNNGV. There are 14 residues in the CDR3. V was trimmed by 5 bases and J by 5 bases, leaving 16 bases between them. CDR3 residues: CASSPRVFEDEQYF. The CDR3 region has the DNA TGTGCCAGCAGCCCGAGGGTTTTTGAGGACGAGCAGTACTTC.

The chain carries TRBV5-4 and TRBJ1-2; D perhaps matches TRBD1 (5 bases). Germline CDR1 SGHNT, CDR2 YYREEE (reference sequence). CDR3 length equals 13 residues. V gave up 4 bases and J gave up 3 bases, with 10 bases separating them. In DNA form, the CDR3 reads TGTGCCAGCAGCCGCGGGACGGACTATGGCTACACCTTC. This codes for CASSRGTDYGYTF. Full variable domain (remainder filled in from reference TRBV5-4 and TRBJ1-2): ETGVTQSPTHLIKTRGQQVTLRCSSQSGHNTVSWYQQALGQGPQFIFQYYREEENGRGNFPPRFSGLQFPNYSSELNVNALELDDSALYLCASSRGTDYGYTFGSGTRLTVV.